A single sample is the source of the 24 T cell receptor beta chains below, sequenced in a study of blood T cell repertoires in COVID-19. TCRdb keeps only in-frame clones here, not all; method: immunoSEQ multiplex PCR. This table holds over 200,000 clones, around 80% found once. Material for sequencing was peripheral blood. The receptors stem from a woman aged 45-65 years with acute or convalescent COVID-19.

This clone was observed a single time. V and J are TRBV5-6 and TRBJ1-6; D might be TRBD1 (6 bases). With 1 base removed from V and 10 bases from J, the gap between germline ends came to 15 bases. The CDR3 sequence is 15 residues long. Per germline, CDR1 SGHDT and CDR2 YYEEEE. The DNA for the CDR3 is TGTGCCAGCAGCTTGTTGCAGGGGCTGCAATCACCCCTCCACTTT. It specifies CASSLLQGLQSPLHF.

This chain uses TRBV7-6 with TRBJ2-5; D is unclear. Trimming stripped 2 bases from V and 3 bases from J, with 7 bases between. The germline V gene has CDR1 SGHVS and CDR2 FNYEAQ. This CDR3 comprises 13 residues. The CDR3 region is CASSLTGKETQYF. The DNA for the CDR3 is TGTGCCAGCAGCTTAACGGGTAAAGAGACCCAGTACTTC.

The chain has TRBV5-6 and TRBJ2-7, with 9 bases matching TRBD2. CDR1 and CDR2 (germline): SGHDT, YYEEEE. This CDR3 is built from 15 residues. The V and J ends lost 2 bases and 6 bases, in that order; junction bases with no gene match: 9. The CDR3 DNA sequence: TGTGCCAGCAGCTTTTCGCGGGAGGGCCCAGTCGAGCAGTACTTC. This sequence encodes CASSFSREGPVEQYF.

The chain carries TRBV19 and TRBJ2-7; D perhaps matches TRBD2 (6 bases). The germline V gene has CDR1 LNHDA and CDR2 SQIVND (reference sequence). Trimming took 7 bases from V and 2 from J, leaving 15 bases between them. The CDR3 length is 14 residues. The DNA of the CDR3 is TGTGCCAGTACCCTCCCCGGGAGCGCCTACGAGCAGTACTTC. The encoded protein is CASTLPGSAYEQYF. The whole variable domain, filled in from reference TRBV19 and TRBJ2-7, reads DGGITQSPKYLFRKEGQNVTLSCEQNLNHDAMYWYRQDPGQGLRLIYYSQIVNDFQKGDIAEGYSVSREKKESFPLTVTSAQKNPTAFYLCASTLPGSAYEQYFGPGTRLTVT.

The chain uses TRBV30 and TRBJ1-6, with D uncertain. Germline CDR1 reads GTSNPN; CDR2 reads SVGIG (reference sequence). This CDR3 is 15 amino acids long. V lost 3 bases to trimming and J lost 8 bases, with 17 bases between them. The CDR3 DNA reads TGTGCCTGGAGCACGGGAATGGGGTGGGATTCACCCCTCCACTTT. It specifies CAWSTGMGWDSPLHF.

V usage is TRBV9 and J usage is TRBJ2-6; 8 bases fit TRBD1. This CDR3 spans 16 amino acids. V was clipped by 7 bases and J by 0 bases; unmatched bases: 6. CDR1 is SGDLS and CDR2 is YYNGEE in the germline V gene. The CDR3 loop reads CASGAGGHSGANVLTF. Written as DNA, the CDR3 is TGTGCCAGCGGGGCAGGGGGCCACTCTGGGGCCAACGTCCTGACTTTC.

This clone was recorded many times. This rearrangement joins TRBV28 to TRBJ2-5; 8 bases match TRBD1. Unmatched junction bases numbered 4, after V lost 6 bases and J lost 1 base. From germline, CDR1 is MDHEN and CDR2 SYDVKM. CDR3 length: 14 residues. Here the CDR3 reads CASRFTGGQETQYF. The CDR3 DNA follows: TGTGCCAGCAGATTTACAGGGGGCCAAGAGACCCAGTACTTC.

The chain joins TRBV28 to TRBJ2-7, with 7 bases that match TRBD2. The V gene's germline CDR1 is MDHEN and CDR2 SYDVKM. Trimming at V came to 4 bases and at J to 0 bases, leaving 6 bases not matched to a gene. The CDR3 runs 15 residues. The CDR3 sequence: CASSSSGTDSYEQYF. DNA of the CDR3: TGTGCCAGCAGTTCCAGCGGGACCGACTCCTACGAGCAGTACTTC.

The chain couples TRBV7-9 to TRBJ2-3; D is perhaps TRBD2 (5 bases). There are 13 residues in the CDR3. V shed 7 bases and J shed 1 base, with 9 bases lying between them. Germline V CDR1 and CDR2: SEHNR, FQNEAQ (reference sequence). The CDR3 is CASNFGGTDTQYF. For the CDR3, the DNA is TGTGCCAGCAATTTCGGGGGCACAGATACGCAGTATTTT.

V gene TRBV5-6 combines with J gene TRBJ2-7; 8 bases line up with TRBD2. Losses at the gene ends were 2 bases for V and 3 bases for J; bases not matched to a gene: 4. The CDR3 has 14 residues. CDR1 SGHDT and CDR2 YYEEEE come from the germline V gene. In DNA, the CDR3 is TGTGCCAGCAGCTTACCGGGACTAGGCTACGAGCAGTACTTC. Translation: CASSLPGLGYEQYF.

The chain combines TRBV3-1 (or the pseudogene TRBV3-2) with TRBJ2-4, with 10 nucleotides matching TRBD2. The trim removed 1 base at V and 4 bases at J, leaving 7 bases unmatched. Germline V gene sequence: CDR1 LGHDT, CDR2 YNNKEL (reference sequence). The CDR3 covers 17 residues. The CDR3 DNA sequence: TGTGCCAGCAGCCAAGCTCTAGCGGGAGCTGTGAAAAACATTCAGTACTTC. Protein: CASSQALAGAVKNIQYF.

The gene calls are TRBV5-1 and TRBJ1-4; the D is unclear. CDR3 size: 14 residues. V lost 4 bases and J 5 bases, leaving 12 bases between the germline ends. CDR1 is SGHRS and CDR2 is YFSETQ in the germline V gene. This chain's CDR3 is CASSLHSPNEKLFF. In DNA form, the CDR3 reads TGCGCCAGCAGCCTTCACAGCCCGAATGAAAAACTGTTTTTT.

The rearrangement joins TRBV9 to TRBJ2-5; 7 nucleotides align to TRBD2. V dropped 0 bases and J dropped 4; count of bases not matched to a gene: 12. The CDR3 length is 17 residues. Germline V CDR1 and CDR2: SGDLS, YYNGEE. The CDR3: CASSVEGLGLEGETQYF. CDR3 sequence (DNA): TGTGCCAGCAGCGTAGAGGGGCTCGGACTAGAGGGAGAGACCCAGTACTTC.

V usage is TRBV15 and J usage is TRBJ2-1; TRBD2 aligns across 15 bases. The germline V gene has CDR1 LNHNV and CDR2 YYDKDF (reference sequence). V was pared by 5 bases and J by 8 bases, with 7 bases of the junction left unmatched. The CDR3 has 16 residues. CDR3 in amino acids: CATSGGLAGGRDEQFF. The DNA of the CDR3 is TGTGCCACCAGCGGGGGACTAGCGGGAGGTAGGGATGAGCAGTTCTTC.

The chain recombines TRBV5-1 with TRBJ2-7; 9 bases are a match to TRBD2. Trimming took 2 bases from V and 7 from J; bases not matched to a gene: 7. This CDR3 contains 14 residues. Germline V gene sequence: CDR1 SGHRS, CDR2 YFSETQ. In DNA form, the CDR3 reads TGCGCCAGCAGCTTCTTTAGCGGGAGTTATGAGCAGTACTTC. It yields the protein CASSFFSGSYEQYF.

The chain joins TRBV28 to TRBJ2-3, with no clear D. Deletions cut 8 bases from V and 4 bases from J, with 7 bases between. Germline values: CDR1 MDHEN, CDR2 SYDVKM. The CDR3 has 11 residues. The CDR3 loop is CASRSSDTQYF. CDR3 nucleotide sequence: TGTGCCAGCCGCAGTTCAGATACGCAGTATTTT.

V and J are TRBV27 and TRBJ1-1; 7 nucleotides line up with TRBD1. With 7 bases clipped from V and 1 base from J, the junction kept 6 bases outside the gene matches. Germline-derived CDR1 and CDR2 are MNHEY and SMNVEV (reference sequence). The CDR3 is 14 amino acids. The CDR3 reads CASMRDRRNTEAFF. CDR3 in DNA: TGTGCCAGCATGCGGGACAGAAGGAACACTGAAGCTTTCTTT.

In this sample, this clone turned up a few times. The rearrangement joins TRBV7-9 to TRBJ2-2, with D perhaps TRBD2 (5 bases). CDR3 length: 13 residues. V was cut by 5 bases and J by 5 bases, with 9 bases left in between. The germline V gene has CDR1 SEHNR and CDR2 FQNEAQ (reference sequence). CDR3: CASSGSLTGELFF. The CDR3 DNA is TGTGCCAGCAGCGGGAGTTTGACCGGGGAGCTGTTTTTT.

This chain uses TRBV19 with TRBJ2-7; TRBD2 agrees at 13 bases. J gave up 1 base and V 5 bases, and 8 bases lay outside the gene matches. This CDR3 region has 17 residues. Germline V gene sequence: CDR1 LNHDA, CDR2 SQIVND (reference sequence). The CDR3 sequence: CASSEGTSGILSYEQYF. CDR3 in DNA: TGTGCCAGTAGTGAGGGGACTAGCGGGATTCTTTCCTACGAGCAGTACTTC.

The J gene is TRBJ1-2, the V gene TRBV19; D unresolved. There are 16 residues in the CDR3. Germline CDR1 reads LNHDA; CDR2 reads SQIVND (reference sequence). V was pared by 6 bases and J by 6 bases, with 23 bases between. In DNA, the CDR3 is TGTGCCAGTAGCCCCATGGCAGGTGGAGGGCCACATGGCTACACCTTC. Translation: CASSPMAGGGPHGYTF. Variable domain in full (rest from reference TRBV19 and TRBJ1-2): DGGITQSPKYLFRKEGQNVTLSCEQNLNHDAMYWYRQDPGQGLRLIYYSQIVNDFQKGDIAEGYSVSREKKESFPLTVTSAQKNPTAFYLCASSPMAGGGPHGYTFGSGTRLTVV.

This chain joins TRBV19 and TRBJ2-5; 7 nucleotides agree with TRBD2. With 4 bases clipped from V and 3 bases from J, the junction kept 11 bases outside the gene matches. CDR1 is LNHDA, CDR2 SQIVND, per germline (reference sequence). The CDR3 length is 16 residues. CDR3 protein: CASSKSRAGVEETQYF. In nucleotides, the CDR3 is TGTGCCAGTAGTAAGTCCAGGGCGGGAGTGGAAGAGACCCAGTACTTC.

This clone was counted once. This rearrangement joins TRBV5-1 to TRBJ2-5; no reliable D call. Looked up from germline, CDR1 is SGHRS and CDR2 is YFSETQ. Trimming left V 4 bases short and J 4 bases short, with 14 bases between. This CDR3 contains 14 residues. In nucleotides, the CDR3 is TGCGCCAGCAGCCCGACGCAGACTGGAGAGACCCAGTACTTC. Residues: CASSPTQTGETQYF.

The genes are TRBV5-1 and TRBJ2-3; D is undetermined. The CDR3 consists of 15 residues. The germline gives CDR1 SGHRS, CDR2 YFSETQ. Trimming removed 0 bases at V and 6 bases at J, with 14 bases between. In DNA form, the CDR3 reads TGCGCCAGCAGCTTGGGCGGAGCGCCCACGGATACGCAGTATTTT. This codes for CASSLGGAPTDTQYF.

The chain carries TRBV11-2 and TRBJ2-1, with 8 bases lining up with TRBD2. After removal of 1 base from V and 3 bases from J, the junction contained 8 bases not matched to a gene. CDR3 size: 17 residues. The germline V gene encodes CDR1 SGHAT and CDR2 FQNNGV. CDR3 protein: CASSLGSSGSFYNEQFF. Written as DNA, the CDR3 is TGTGCCAGCAGCTTAGGGTCGAGCGGGAGCTTCTACAATGAGCAGTTCTTC.